The clone carrying this T cell receptor (beta chain) was seen only a few times. The antigen is undetermined. This sample is drawn from a study of T cell repertoires in cytomegalovirus infection. Across the study: Public TCR beta signatures provided an indication of both CMV infection and a matching HLA type.

TCRdb analysed the reads with MiXCR anew, one entry per CDR3 protein. The data contain 400,000 or so distinct CDR3 sequences, 31% of them singletons. With 5 bases clipped from V and 8 bases from J, the junction kept 7 bases outside the gene matches. The germline gives CDR1 SGHTA, CDR2 FQGNSA. The CDR3 length is 14 residues. General study results and limits: The cumulative frequency of public TCR beta families identified carriers of CMV plus the relevant HLA. There were HLA-C-restricted CMV-specific TCR beta clonotypes dominating the ex vivo response.

Sequencing was done on a sample of PBMCs. The sequence derives from a human donor in good health (CMV status not recorded). Some clones in this sample may be carry-over from other donors' samples. The rearrangement uses TRBV7-2 and TRBJ2-1, with TRBD2 identical over 9 bases. DNA for the CDR3: TGTGCCAGCAGCGCCCGGGCGGGGGGGCATGAGCAGTTCTTC. The encoded protein is CASSARAGGHEQFF.